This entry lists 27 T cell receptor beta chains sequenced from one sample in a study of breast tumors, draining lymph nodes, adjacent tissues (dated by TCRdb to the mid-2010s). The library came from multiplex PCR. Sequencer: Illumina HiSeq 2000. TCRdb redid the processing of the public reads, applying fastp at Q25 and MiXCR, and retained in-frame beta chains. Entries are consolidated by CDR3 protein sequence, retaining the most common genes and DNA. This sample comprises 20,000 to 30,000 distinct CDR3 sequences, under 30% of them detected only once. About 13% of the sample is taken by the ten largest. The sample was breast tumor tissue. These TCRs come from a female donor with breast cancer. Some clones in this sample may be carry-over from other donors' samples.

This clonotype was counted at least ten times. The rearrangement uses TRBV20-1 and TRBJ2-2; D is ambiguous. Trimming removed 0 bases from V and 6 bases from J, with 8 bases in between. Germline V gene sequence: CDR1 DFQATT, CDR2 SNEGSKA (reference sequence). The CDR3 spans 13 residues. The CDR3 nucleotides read TGCAGTGCTAGAGATCCGCTAGCCGGGGAGCTGTTTTTT. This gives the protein CSARDPLAGELFF.

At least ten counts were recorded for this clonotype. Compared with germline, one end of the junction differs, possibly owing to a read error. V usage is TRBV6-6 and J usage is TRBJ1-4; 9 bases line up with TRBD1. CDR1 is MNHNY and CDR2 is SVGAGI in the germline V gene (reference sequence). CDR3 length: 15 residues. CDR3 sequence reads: CASSPQGQGSIQEAF. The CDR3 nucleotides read TGTGCCAGCAGCCCCCAGGGACAGGGTTCTATCCAGGAGGCTTTT.

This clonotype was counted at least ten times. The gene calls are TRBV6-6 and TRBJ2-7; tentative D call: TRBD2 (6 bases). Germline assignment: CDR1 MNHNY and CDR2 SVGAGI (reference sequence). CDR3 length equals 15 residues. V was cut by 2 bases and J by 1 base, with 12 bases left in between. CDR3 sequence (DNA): TGTGCCAGCAGTTACCAGGAGGGGTTTTCCTACGAGCAGTACTTC. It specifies CASSYQEGFSYEQYF.

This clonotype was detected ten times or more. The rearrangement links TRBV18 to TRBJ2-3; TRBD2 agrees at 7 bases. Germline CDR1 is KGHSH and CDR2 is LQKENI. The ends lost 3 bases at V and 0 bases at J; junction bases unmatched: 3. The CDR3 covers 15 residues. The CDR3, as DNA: TGTGCCAGCTCACCCCAAGCGGGAAGCACAGATACGCAGTATTTT. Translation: CASSPQAGSTDTQYF.

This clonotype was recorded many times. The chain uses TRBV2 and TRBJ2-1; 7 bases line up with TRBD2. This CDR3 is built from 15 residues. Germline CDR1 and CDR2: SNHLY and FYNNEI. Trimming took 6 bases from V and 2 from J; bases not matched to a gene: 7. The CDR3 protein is CASSATSRTYNEQFF. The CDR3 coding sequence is TGTGCCAGCAGCGCGACTAGCCGAACCTACAATGAGCAGTTCTTC.

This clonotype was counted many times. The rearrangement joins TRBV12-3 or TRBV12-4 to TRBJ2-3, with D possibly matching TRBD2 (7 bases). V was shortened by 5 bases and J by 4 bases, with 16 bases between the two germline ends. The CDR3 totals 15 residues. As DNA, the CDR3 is TGTGCCAGCAGTGAGGGGGGGTTTTATGCAGATACGCAGTATTTT. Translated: CASSEGGFYADTQYF.

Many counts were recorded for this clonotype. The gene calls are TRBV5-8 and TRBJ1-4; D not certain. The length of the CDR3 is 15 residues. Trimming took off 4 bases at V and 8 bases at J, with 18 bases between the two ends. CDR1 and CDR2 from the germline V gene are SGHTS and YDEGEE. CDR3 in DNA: TGTGCCAGCAGCACACCGACACTAGAAGACGAAAAACTGTTTTTT. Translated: CASSTPTLEDEKLFF.

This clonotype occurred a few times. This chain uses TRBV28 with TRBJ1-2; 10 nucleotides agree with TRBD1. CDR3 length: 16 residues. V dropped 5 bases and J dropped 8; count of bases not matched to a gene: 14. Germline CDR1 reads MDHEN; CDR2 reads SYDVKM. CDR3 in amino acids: CASSQTLVDRGPGYTF. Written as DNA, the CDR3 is TGTGCCAGCAGTCAAACCCTCGTAGACAGGGGGCCCGGCTACACCTTC.

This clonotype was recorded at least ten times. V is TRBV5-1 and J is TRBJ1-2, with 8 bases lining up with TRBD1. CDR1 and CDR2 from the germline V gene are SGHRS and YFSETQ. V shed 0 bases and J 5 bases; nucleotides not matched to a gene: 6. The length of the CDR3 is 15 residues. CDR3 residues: CASSLAAGQGYGYTF. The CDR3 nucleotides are TGCGCCAGCAGCTTGGCCGCTGGACAGGGATATGGCTACACCTTC. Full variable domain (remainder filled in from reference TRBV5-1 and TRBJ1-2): KAGVTQTPRYLIKTRGQQVTLSCSPISGHRSVSWYQQTPGQGLQFLFEYFSETQRNKGNFPGRFSGRQFSNSRSEMNVSTLELGDSALYLCASSLAAGQGYGYTFGSGTRLTVV.

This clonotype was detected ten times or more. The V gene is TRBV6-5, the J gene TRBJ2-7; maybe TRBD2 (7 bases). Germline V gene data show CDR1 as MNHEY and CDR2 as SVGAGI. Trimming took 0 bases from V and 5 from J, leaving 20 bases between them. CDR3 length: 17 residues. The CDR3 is CASSYSRGGASQHEQYF. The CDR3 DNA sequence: TGTGCCAGCAGTTACTCGCGAGGGGGGGCGTCCCAGCACGAGCAGTACTTC.

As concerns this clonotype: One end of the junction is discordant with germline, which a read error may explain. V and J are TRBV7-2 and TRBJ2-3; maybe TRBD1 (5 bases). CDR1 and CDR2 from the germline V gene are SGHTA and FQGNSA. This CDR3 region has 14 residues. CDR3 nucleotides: TGTGCCGGCAGCTTAGGACATTGCACAGATACGCAGTATTTT. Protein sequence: CAGSLGHCTDTQYF.

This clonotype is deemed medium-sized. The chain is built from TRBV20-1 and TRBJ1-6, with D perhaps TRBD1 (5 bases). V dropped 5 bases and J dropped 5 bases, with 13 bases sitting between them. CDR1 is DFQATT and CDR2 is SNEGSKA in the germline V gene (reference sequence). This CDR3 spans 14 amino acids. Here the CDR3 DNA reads TGCAGTGCTCCACGGGTACAGGATAATTCACCCCTCCACTTT. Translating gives CSAPRVQDNSPLHF.

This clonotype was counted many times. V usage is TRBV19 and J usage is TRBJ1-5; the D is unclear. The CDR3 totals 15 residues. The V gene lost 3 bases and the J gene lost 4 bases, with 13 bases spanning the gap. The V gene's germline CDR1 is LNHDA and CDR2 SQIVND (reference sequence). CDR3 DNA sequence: TGTGCCAGTAGTATTGAGTCGCGGCGGAATCAGCCCCAGCATTTT. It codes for CASSIESRRNQPQHF.

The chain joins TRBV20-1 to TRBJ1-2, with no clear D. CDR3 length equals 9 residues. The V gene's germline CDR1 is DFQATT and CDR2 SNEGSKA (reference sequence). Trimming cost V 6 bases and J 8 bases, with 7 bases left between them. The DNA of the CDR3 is TGCAGTGCGGCGGGGGGCTACACCTTC. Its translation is CSAAGGYTF.

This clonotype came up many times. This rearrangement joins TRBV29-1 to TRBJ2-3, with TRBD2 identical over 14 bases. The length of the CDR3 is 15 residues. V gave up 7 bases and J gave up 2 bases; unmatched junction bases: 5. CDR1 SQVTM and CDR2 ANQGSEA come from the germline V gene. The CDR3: CSARLAGGFTDTQYF. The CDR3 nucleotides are TGCAGCGCACGACTAGCGGGGGGGTTCACAGATACGCAGTATTTT.

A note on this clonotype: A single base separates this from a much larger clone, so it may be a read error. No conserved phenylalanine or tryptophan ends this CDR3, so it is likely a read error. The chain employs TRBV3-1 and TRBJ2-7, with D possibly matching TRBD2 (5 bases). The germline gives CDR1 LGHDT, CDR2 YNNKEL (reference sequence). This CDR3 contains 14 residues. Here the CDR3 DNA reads TGTGCCAACAGCCAAGATGAGGGTACCTACGAGCAGTACTCC. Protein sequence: CANSQDEGTYEQYS.

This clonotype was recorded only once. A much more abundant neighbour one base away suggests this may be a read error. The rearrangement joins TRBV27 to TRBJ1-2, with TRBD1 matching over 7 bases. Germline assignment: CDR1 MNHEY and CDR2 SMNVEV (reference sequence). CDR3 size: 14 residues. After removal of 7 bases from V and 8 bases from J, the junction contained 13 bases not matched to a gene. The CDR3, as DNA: TGTGCCAGCAATCCAGGGGGTCCGACCGGAGGCTACACCTTC. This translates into CASNPGGPTGGYTF.

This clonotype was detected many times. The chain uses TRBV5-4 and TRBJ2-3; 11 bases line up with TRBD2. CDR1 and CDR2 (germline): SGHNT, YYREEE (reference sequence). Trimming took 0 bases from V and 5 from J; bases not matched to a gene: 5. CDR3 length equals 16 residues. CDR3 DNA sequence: TGTGCCAGCAGCTTGGGGGCTAGCGGGGGGTTAGATACGCAGTATTTT. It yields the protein CASSLGASGGLDTQYF.

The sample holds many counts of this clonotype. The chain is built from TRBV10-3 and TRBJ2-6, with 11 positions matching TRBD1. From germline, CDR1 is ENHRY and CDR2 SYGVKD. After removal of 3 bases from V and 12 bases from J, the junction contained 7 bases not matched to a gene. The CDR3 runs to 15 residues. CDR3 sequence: CAISDHRTGGFVLTF. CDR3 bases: TGTGCCATCAGTGACCACCGGACAGGGGGCTTCGTCCTGACTTTC.

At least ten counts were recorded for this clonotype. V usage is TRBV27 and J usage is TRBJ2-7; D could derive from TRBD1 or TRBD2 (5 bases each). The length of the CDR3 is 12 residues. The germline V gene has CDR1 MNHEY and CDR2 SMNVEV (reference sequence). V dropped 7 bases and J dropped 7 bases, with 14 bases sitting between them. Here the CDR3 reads CASTTRGGEQYF. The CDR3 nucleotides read TGTGCCAGCACAACTAGGGGTGGGGAGCAGTACTTC.

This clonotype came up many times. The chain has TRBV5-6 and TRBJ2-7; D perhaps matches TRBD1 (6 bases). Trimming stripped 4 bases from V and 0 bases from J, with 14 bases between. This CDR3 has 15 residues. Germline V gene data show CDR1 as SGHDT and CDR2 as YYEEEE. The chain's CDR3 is CASSALGASSYEQYF. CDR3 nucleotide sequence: TGTGCCAGCAGCGCACTGGGGGCCAGCTCCTACGAGCAGTACTTC.

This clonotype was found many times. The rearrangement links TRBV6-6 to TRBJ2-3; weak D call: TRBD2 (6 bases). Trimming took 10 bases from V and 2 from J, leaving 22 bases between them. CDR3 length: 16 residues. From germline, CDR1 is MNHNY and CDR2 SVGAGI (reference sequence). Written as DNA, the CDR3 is TGTGCCATCCAGATTAGCGGTCCCGACTTCACAGATACGCAGTATTTT. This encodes CAIQISGPDFTDTQYF.

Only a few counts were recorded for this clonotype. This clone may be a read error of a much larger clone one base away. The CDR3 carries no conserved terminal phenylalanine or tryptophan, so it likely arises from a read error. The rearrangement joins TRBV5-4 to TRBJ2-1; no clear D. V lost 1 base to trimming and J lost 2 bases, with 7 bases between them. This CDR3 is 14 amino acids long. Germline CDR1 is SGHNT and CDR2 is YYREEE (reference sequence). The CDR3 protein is CASSLRLPYNEQFL. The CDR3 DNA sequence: TGTGCCAGCAGCTTGAGGCTCCCCTACAATGAGCAGTTCCTC.

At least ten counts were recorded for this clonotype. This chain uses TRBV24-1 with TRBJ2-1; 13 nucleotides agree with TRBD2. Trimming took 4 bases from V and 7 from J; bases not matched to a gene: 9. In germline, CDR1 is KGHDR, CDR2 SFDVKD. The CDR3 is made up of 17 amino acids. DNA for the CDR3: TGTGCCACCAGTGACCCCAGGACTAGCGGGAGAAGGAATGAGCAGTTCTTC. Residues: CATSDPRTSGRRNEQFF.

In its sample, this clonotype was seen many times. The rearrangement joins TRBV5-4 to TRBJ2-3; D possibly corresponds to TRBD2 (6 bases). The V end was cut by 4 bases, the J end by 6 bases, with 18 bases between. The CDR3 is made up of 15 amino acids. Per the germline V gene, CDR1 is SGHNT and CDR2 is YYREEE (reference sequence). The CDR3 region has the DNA TGTGCCAGCAGCCGCGGCTACGGGAGTGATGATACGCAGTATTTT. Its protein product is CASSRGYGSDDTQYF.

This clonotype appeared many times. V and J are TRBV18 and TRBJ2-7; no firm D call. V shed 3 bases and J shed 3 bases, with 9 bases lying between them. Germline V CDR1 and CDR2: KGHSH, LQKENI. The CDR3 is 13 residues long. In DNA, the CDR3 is TGTGCCAGCTCACCGGAAACCTACTACGAGCAGTACTTC. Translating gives CASSPETYYEQYF.

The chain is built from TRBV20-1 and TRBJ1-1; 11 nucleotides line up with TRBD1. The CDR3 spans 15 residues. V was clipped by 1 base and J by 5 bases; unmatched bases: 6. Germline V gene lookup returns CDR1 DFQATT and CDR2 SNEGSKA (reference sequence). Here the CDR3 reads CSARGDRGLGTEAFF. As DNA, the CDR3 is TGCAGTGCTAGAGGGGACAGGGGGTTGGGAACTGAAGCTTTCTTT.